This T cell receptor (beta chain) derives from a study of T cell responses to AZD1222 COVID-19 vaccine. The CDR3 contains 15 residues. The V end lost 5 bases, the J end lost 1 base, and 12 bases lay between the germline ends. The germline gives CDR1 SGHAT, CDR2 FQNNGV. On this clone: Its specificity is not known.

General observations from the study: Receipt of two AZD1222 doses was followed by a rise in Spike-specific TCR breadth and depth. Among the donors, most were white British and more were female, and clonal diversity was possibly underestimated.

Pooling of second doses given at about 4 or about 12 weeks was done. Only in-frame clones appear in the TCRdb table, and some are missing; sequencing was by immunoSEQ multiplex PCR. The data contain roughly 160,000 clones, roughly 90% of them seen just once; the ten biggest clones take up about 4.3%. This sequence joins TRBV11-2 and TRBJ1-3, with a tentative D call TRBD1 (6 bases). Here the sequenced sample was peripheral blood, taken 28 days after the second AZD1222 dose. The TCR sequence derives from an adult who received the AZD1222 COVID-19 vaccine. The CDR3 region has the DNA TGTGCCAGCAGCATCGGACAGCTTTCTGGAAACACCATATATTTT. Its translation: CASSIGQLSGNTIYF.